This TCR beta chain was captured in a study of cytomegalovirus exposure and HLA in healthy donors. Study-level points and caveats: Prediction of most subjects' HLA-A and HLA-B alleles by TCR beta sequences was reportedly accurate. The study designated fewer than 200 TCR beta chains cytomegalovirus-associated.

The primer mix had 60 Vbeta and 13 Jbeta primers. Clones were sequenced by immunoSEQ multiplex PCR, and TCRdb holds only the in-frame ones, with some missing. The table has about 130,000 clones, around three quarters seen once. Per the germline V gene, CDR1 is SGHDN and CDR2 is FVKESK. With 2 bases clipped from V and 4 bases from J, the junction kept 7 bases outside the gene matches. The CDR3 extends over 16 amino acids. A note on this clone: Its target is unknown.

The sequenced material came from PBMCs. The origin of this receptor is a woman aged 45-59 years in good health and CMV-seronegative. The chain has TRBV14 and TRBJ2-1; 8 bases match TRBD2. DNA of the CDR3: TGTGCCAGCAGCCAAAAGTCTAGCGGGTGGTACAATGAGCAGTTCTTC. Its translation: CASSQKSSGWYNEQFF.